Each of the 4 T cell receptor beta chains below was sequenced from the same sample in a study of blood T cell repertoires in COVID-19 (dated by TCRdb to the early 2020s). Library generation was performed with the immunoSEQ multiplex PCR assay. Here the immuneACCESS table is served through TCRdb, limited to in-frame sequences with V and J called. Missing clones are a known gap in these copies; in checked studies unresolved V genes cover under half, and the rest lacks a known reason. The sample table shows under 350,000 clones, and 65% to 90% are seen once. The top ten constitute approximately 4.6% of the sample. Sample: PBMCs or T cells enriched from blood (not recorded which). These receptors came from a woman in her forties with acute COVID-19.

The chain couples TRBV4-2 to TRBJ2-2; 8 nucleotides line up with TRBD1. Germline trimming cut 6 bases from V and 6 bases from J; bases unmatched to any gene: 6. CDR3 size: 14 residues. Germline CDR1 is LGHNA and CDR2 is YNFKEQ. CDR3 DNA: TGTGCCAGCAGGACAGGGGAGGTTGCCGGGGAGCTGTTTTTT. Translated, it gives CASRTGEVAGELFF.

The chain couples TRBV9 to TRBJ1-5; 9 nucleotides agree with TRBD1. The CDR3 sequence is 15 residues long. Trimming took 0 bases from V and 6 from J; bases not matched to a gene: 4. From germline, CDR1 is SGDLS and CDR2 YYNGEE. CDR3 amino acids: CASSVGGQGIQPQHF. DNA for the CDR3: TGTGCCAGCAGCGTAGGGGGACAGGGTATTCAGCCCCAGCATTTT.

V is TRBV19 and J is TRBJ2-1; 9 positions agree with TRBD1. The ends lost 4 bases at V and 5 bases at J; junction bases unmatched: 6. Looked up from germline, CDR1 is LNHDA and CDR2 is SQIVND (reference sequence). The CDR3 length is 15 residues. CDR3 sequence: CASSKGQGLNNEQFF. The CDR3, as DNA: TGTGCCAGTAGTAAGGGACAGGGACTCAACAATGAGCAGTTCTTC.

This clone came up a few times. The chain employs TRBV18 and TRBJ2-1; the D gene is possibly TRBD1 (6 bases). Germline CDR1 reads KGHSH; CDR2 reads LQKENI. The V and J ends lost 8 bases and 0 bases respectively, with 11 bases between them. The CDR3 loop spans 14 amino acids. The CDR3 DNA sequence: TGTGCCAGCGCAAACAGGGTCTCCTACAATGAGCAGTTCTTC. Translation: CASANRVSYNEQFF.